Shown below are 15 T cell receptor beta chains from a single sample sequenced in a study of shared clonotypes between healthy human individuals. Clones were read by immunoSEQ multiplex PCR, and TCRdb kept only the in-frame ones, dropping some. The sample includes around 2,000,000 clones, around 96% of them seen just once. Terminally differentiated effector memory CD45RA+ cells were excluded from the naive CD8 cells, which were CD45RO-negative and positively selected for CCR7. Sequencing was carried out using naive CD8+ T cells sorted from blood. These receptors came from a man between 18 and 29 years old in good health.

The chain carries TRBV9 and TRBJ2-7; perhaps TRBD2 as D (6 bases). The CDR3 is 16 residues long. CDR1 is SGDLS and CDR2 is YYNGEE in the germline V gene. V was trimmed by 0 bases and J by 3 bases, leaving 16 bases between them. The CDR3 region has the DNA TGTGCCAGCAGCGTAGGGCCGGGACTTGAAATCTACGAGCAGTACTTC. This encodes CASSVGPGLEIYEQYF.

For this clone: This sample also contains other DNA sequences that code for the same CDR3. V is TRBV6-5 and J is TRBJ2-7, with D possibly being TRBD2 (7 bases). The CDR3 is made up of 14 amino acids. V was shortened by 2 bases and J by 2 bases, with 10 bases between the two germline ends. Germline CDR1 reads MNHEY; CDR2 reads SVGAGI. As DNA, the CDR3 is TGTGCCAGCAGTTACGCGGGGGCGGCCTACGAGCAGTACTTC. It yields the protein CASSYAGAAYEQYF.

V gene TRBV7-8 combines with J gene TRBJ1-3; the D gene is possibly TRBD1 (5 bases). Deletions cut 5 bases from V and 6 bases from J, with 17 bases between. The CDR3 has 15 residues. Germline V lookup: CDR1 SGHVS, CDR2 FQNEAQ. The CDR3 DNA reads TGTGCCAGCAGCCAAGGGACCCCGGTGGAAAACACCATATATTTT. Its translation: CASSQGTPVENTIYF.

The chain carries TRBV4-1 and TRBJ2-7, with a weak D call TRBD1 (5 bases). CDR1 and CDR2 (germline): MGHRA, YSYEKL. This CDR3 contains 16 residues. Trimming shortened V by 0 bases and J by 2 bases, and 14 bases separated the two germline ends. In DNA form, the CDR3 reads TGCGCCAGCAGCCAAGATACAGGTAGCCCAACCTACGAGCAGTACTTC. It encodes CASSQDTGSPTYEQYF.

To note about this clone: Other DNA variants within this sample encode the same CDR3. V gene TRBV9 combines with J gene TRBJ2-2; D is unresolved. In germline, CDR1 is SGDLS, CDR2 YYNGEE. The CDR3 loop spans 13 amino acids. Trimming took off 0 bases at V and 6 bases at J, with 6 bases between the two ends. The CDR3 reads CASSVGSPGELFF. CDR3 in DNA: TGTGCCAGCAGCGTAGGGTCCCCCGGGGAGCTGTTTTTT.

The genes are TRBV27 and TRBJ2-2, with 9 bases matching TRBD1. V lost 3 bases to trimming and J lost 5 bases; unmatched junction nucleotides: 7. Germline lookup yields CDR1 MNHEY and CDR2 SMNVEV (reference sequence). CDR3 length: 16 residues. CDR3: CASSFLTGGATGELFF. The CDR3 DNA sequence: TGTGCCAGCAGTTTCCTAACAGGGGGCGCGACCGGGGAGCTGTTTTTT.

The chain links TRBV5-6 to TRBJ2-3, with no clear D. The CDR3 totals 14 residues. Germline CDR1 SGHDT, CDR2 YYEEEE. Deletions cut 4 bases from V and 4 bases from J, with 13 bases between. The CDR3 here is CASSPSPMSDTQYF. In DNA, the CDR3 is TGTGCCAGCAGCCCGAGCCCAATGTCAGATACGCAGTATTTT.

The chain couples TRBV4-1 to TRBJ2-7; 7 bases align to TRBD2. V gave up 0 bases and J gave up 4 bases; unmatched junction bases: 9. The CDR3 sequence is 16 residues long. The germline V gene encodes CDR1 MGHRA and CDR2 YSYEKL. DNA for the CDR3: TGCGCCAGCAGCCAAGATCTGTGGGAGGGCCGTTACGAGCAGTACTTC. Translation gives CASSQDLWEGRYEQYF.

CDR3 loop: CASSPDGGDQPQHF. The CDR3 DNA sequence: TGTGCCAGCAGCCCGGACGGAGGAGATCAGCCCCAGCATTTT. J is TRBJ1-5 and V is TRBV9; D is unresolved. Germline V lookup: CDR1 SGDLS, CDR2 YYNGEE. Trimming pared 4 bases from V and 5 bases from J, leaving 13 bases between. The CDR3 consists of 14 residues.

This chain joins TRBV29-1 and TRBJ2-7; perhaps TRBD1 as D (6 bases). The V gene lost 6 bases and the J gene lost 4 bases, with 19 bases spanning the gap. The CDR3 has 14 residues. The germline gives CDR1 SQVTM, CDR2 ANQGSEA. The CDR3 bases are TGCAGCGTCCACCTCCCCGACAGGAAATACGAGCAGTACTTC. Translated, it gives CSVHLPDRKYEQYF.

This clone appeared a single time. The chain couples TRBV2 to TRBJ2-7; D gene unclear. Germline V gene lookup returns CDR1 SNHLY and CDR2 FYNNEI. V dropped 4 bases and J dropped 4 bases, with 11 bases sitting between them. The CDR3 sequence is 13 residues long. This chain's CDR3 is CASSGAMKYEQYF. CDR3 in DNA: TGTGCCAGCAGTGGGGCAATGAAATACGAGCAGTACTTC.

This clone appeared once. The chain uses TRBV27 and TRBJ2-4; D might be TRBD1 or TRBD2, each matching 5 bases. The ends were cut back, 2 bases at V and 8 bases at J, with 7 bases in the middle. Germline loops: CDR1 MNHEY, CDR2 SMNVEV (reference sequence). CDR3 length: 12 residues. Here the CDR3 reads CASSLMGDIQYF. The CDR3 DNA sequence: TGTGCCAGCAGTTTAATGGGGGACATTCAGTACTTC.

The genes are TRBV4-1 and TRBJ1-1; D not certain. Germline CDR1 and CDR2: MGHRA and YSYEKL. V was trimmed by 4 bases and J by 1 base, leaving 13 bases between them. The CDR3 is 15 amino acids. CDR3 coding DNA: TGCGCCAGCAGCCCCCATGTGAAGGAGAACACTGAAGCTTTCTTT. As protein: CASSPHVKENTEAFF.

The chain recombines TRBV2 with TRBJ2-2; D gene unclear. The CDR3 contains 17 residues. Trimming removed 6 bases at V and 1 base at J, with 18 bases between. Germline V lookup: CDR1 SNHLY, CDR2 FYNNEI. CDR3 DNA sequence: TGTGCCAGCAGCCCCGCCGGCGGCGGCCTGAACACCGGGGAGCTGTTTTTT. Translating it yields CASSPAGGGLNTGELFF.

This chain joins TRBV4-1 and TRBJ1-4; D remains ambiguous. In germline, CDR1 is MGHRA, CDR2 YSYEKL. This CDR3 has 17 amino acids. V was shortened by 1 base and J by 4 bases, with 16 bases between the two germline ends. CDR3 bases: TGCGCCAGCAGCCAAGTCTCATACGGAGCCCTTAATGAAAAACTGTTTTTT. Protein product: CASSQVSYGALNEKLFF.